Listed here are 26 T cell receptor beta chains from one sample, sequenced in a study of T cells in Graves' hyperthyroidism and ophthalmopathy. The investigators amplified TCR beta CDR3 regions from RNA transcripts. Initially, a first-round RT-PCR of the TCR CDR3 employed the HTBI primer set. TCRdb ran MiXCR on the multiplex PCR reads and lists one entry per CDR3 protein. The sample includes 660,000 or so distinct CDR3 sequences, about 45% of them seen just once. The specimen was peripheral blood or thyroid tissue (not recorded which). Every receptor here comes from an adult man with Graves' disease, either hyperthyroidism or ophthalmopathy (not recorded which).

The chain couples TRBV20-1 to TRBJ2-7, with a weak D call TRBD1 (6 bases). The CDR3 loop spans 14 amino acids. Trimming took off 6 bases at V and 5 bases at J, with 20 bases between the two ends. Germline lookup yields CDR1 DFQATT and CDR2 SNEGSKA (reference sequence). CDR3 in amino acids: CSATTGLIGNEQYF. For the CDR3, the DNA is TGCAGTGCCACCACAGGGCTCATCGGGAACGAGCAGTACTTC.

V usage is TRBV20-1 and J usage is TRBJ1-5; D gene ambiguous. This CDR3 comprises 15 residues. In germline, CDR1 is DFQATT, CDR2 SNEGSKA (reference sequence). Trimming shortened V by 0 bases and J by 2 bases, and 11 bases separated the two germline ends. The CDR3 protein is CSARDGRRGNQPQHF. The CDR3 DNA is TGCAGTGCTAGAGATGGGCGTCGGGGCAATCAGCCCCAGCATTTT.

This clonotype has only one observation. One base away lies a much larger clone, so this may be a sequencing read error. The rearrangement links TRBV2 to TRBJ1-1, with D possibly matching TRBD1 (6 bases). Germline V CDR1 and CDR2: SNHLY, FYNNEI. The CDR3 length is 13 residues. In DNA, the CDR3 is TGTGCCACCCGAAAGGAGGGGGTTACTGAAGCTTCCTTT. The encoded protein is CATRKEGVTEASF.

This clonotype was seen at least ten times. V is TRBV29-1 and J is TRBJ1-2; 9 bases are a match to TRBD1. The CDR3 consists of 15 residues. Germline CDR1 SQVTM, CDR2 ANQGSEA. Unmatched junction bases numbered 16, after V lost 6 bases and J lost 8 bases. This CDR3 reads CSVQAGQGTPGGYTF. DNA for the CDR3: TGCAGCGTCCAGGCCGGACAGGGGACCCCAGGGGGCTACACCTTC.

This clonotype was found many times. This chain connects TRBV5-6 to TRBJ2-6; D might be TRBD1 or TRBD2, each matching 5 bases. Germline-derived CDR1 and CDR2 are SGHDT and YYEEEE. The CDR3 sequence is 15 residues long. Trimming stripped 4 bases from V and 4 bases from J, with 12 bases between. DNA for the CDR3: TGTGCCAGCAGCCGTCGGGGCGAAGGGGCCAACGTCCTGACTTTC. Its translation: CASSRRGEGANVLTF.

The chain carries TRBV18 and TRBJ2-7; TRBD2 agrees at 9 bases. CDR1 and CDR2 from the germline V gene are KGHSH and LQKENI. Germline trimming cut 6 bases from V and 0 bases from J; bases unmatched to any gene: 6. This CDR3 comprises 15 residues. The CDR3 DNA follows: TGTGCCAGCTCCCCCCAGACTAGCGGCTCCTACGAGCAGTACTTC. As protein: CASSPQTSGSYEQYF.

This clonotype appeared many times. V usage is TRBV29-1 and J usage is TRBJ1-1, with D unclear. This CDR3 contains 11 residues. Germline CDR1 SQVTM, CDR2 ANQGSEA. The CDR3 sequence is CGTAGNTEAFF. CDR3 nucleotides: TGCGGAACGGCGGGGAACACTGAAGCTTTCTTT.

J is TRBJ2-7 and V is TRBV20-1; possible D gene TRBD1, 7 bases. The CDR3 covers 14 residues. Between the trimmed V and J ends, which lost 0 bases and 6 bases, there was a span of 15 bases. From germline, CDR1 is DFQATT and CDR2 SNEGSKA (reference sequence). The CDR3 reads CSARDRDSGFEQYF. DNA of the CDR3: TGCAGTGCTAGAGATAGGGACAGCGGGTTCGAGCAGTACTTC.

This clonotype was recorded at least ten times. The chain links TRBV29-1 to TRBJ1-2, with a possible D match to TRBD1 (6 bases). Per the germline V gene, CDR1 is SQVTM and CDR2 is ANQGSEA. The CDR3 spans 13 residues. Trimming cost V 5 bases and J 4 bases, with 14 bases left between them. This CDR3 reads CSVSAGTSYGYTF. CDR3 coding DNA: TGCAGCGTTTCCGCCGGGACAAGCTATGGCTACACCTTC.

This clonotype has at least ten counts. The chain joins TRBV6-6 to TRBJ1-5; D gene ambiguous. The germline gives CDR1 MNHNY, CDR2 SVGAGI (reference sequence). The CDR3 is made up of 16 amino acids. V was cut by 6 bases and J by 4 bases, with 19 bases left in between. In nucleotides, the CDR3 is TGTGCCAGCAGATCAGAGACGGGAGTGACGAATCAGCCCCAGCATTTT. Amino acid sequence: CASRSETGVTNQPQHF.

V gene TRBV24-1 combines with J gene TRBJ1-2; 12 bases match TRBD1. The V gene end was trimmed by 4 bases and the J gene end by 6 bases; junction bases not matched to a gene: 5. The CDR3 has 15 residues. Germline V lookup: CDR1 KGHDR, CDR2 SFDVKD. CDR3: CATSERDRGLHGYTF. The CDR3 DNA reads as TGTGCCACCAGTGAACGGGACAGGGGGCTTCATGGCTACACCTTC.

The V call is TRBV20-1, the J call TRBJ1-1; 12 bases map to TRBD1. Germline assignment: CDR1 DFQATT and CDR2 SNEGSKA (reference sequence). Losses at the gene ends were 3 bases for V and 1 base for J; bases not matched to a gene: 6. This CDR3 comprises 16 residues. The DNA for the CDR3 is TGCAGTGCTAGGGGGACAGGGGGCCCCTCGAACACTGAAGCTTTCTTT. This codes for CSARGTGGPSNTEAFF.

A few counts support this clonotype. The chain carries TRBV5-6 and TRBJ1-1; TRBD1 might be the D (5 bases). The CDR3 consists of 14 residues. V shed 2 bases and J shed 1 base, with 9 bases lying between them. Germline CDR1 reads SGHDT; CDR2 reads YYEEEE. The CDR3: CASSFRGRNTEAFF. CDR3 coding DNA: TGTGCCAGCAGCTTTAGGGGACGGAACACTGAAGCTTTCTTT.

The chain is built from TRBV2 and TRBJ1-5, with 7 bases matching TRBD1. The V gene end was trimmed by 5 bases and the J gene end by 6 bases; junction bases not matched to a gene: 7. From germline, CDR1 is SNHLY and CDR2 FYNNEI. CDR3 length equals 14 residues. CDR3 sequence reads: CASSRQGTSQPQHF. DNA for the CDR3: TGTGCCAGCAGTCGACAGGGTACGAGTCAGCCCCAGCATTTT.

The chain couples TRBV11-2 to TRBJ2-7; 9 bases line up with TRBD2. The CDR3 consists of 15 residues. J gave up 2 bases and V 6 bases, and 8 bases lay outside the gene matches. Germline V gene lookup returns CDR1 SGHAT and CDR2 FQNNGV. The CDR3: CASRLSGGPPYEQYF. CDR3 nucleotides: TGTGCCAGCAGATTAAGCGGGGGGCCACCCTACGAGCAGTACTTC.

CDR3 residues: CASSLGLGRGHGYTF. The CDR3 coding sequence is TGTGCCAGCAGCTTAGGATTGGGCAGGGGGCATGGCTACACCTTC. This sequence joins TRBV7-2 and TRBJ1-2, with 8 nucleotides matching TRBD1. From germline, CDR1 is SGHTA and CDR2 FQGNSA. Losses at the gene ends were 1 base for V and 6 bases for J; bases not matched to a gene: 7. CDR3 length: 15 amino acids.

A word on this clonotype: A read error may explain this, as a much larger clone is one base away. The rearrangement links TRBV2 to TRBJ1-4; D ambiguous. Between the trimmed V and J ends, which lost 4 bases and 3 bases, there was a span of 12 bases. The CDR3 runs to 15 residues. The germline CDR1 and CDR2 sequences are SNHLY and FYNNEI. The CDR3 region has the DNA TGTGCCAGCAGTGTGGCACAGAGAGCTAATGAAAAACTGTTTTTT. It encodes CASSVAQRANEKLFF.

This chain uses TRBV20-1 with TRBJ2-2; D uncertain. V was pared by 2 bases and J by 3 bases, with 10 bases between. CDR1 and CDR2 (germline): DFQATT, SNEGSKA (reference sequence). This CDR3 comprises 14 residues. Written as DNA, the CDR3 is TGCAGTGCTAGAAACAGCTGGGACACCGGGGAGCTGTTTTTT. It specifies CSARNSWDTGELFF.

There are a few counts of this clonotype. V gene TRBV20-1 combines with J gene TRBJ1-3, with a possible D match to TRBD1 (5 bases). The CDR3 runs to 13 residues. The germline V gene has CDR1 DFQATT and CDR2 SNEGSKA (reference sequence). V lost 6 bases, J lost 1 base, and 10 bases lay in between. CDR3 protein: CSAERGSGNTIYF. The CDR3 nucleotides read TGCAGTGCCGAGAGGGGATCTGGAAACACCATATATTTT.

Concerning this clonotype itself: The DNA is omitted, as the CDR3 cannot be located on it reliably, and the CDR3 follows TCRdb's listing. The chain recombines TRBV10-3 with TRBJ2-5; the D segment call TRBD1 is taken from the table without a DNA check. Ends included, the CDR3 has 24 residues. Germline CDR1 is ENHRY and CDR2 is SYGVKD. The CDR3 loop is CAISDSGFYLCAWSVGLPRETQYF.

The chain carries TRBV20-1 and TRBJ1-4; no definite D call. CDR1 and CDR2 (germline): DFQATT, SNEGSKA (reference sequence). The CDR3 has 15 residues. V was trimmed by 6 bases and J by 0 bases, leaving 14 bases between them. The CDR3 sequence is CSAGDGITTNEKLFF. The CDR3 DNA follows: TGCAGTGCGGGAGATGGAATTACAACTAATGAAAAACTGTTTTTT.

The rearrangement links TRBV20-1 to TRBJ2-7, with 11 bases aligning to TRBD2. Germline V gene lookup returns CDR1 DFQATT and CDR2 SNEGSKA (reference sequence). The CDR3 runs 14 residues. DNA for the CDR3: TGCAGCGTAACCGGGACTAGCGGCTACAATGAGCAGTACTTC. Its translation: CSVTGTSGYNEQYF.

The chain carries TRBV5-1 and TRBJ2-7; 10 bases line up with TRBD1. CDR3 length equals 15 residues. Germline V CDR1 and CDR2: SGHRS, YFSETQ. V was clipped by 4 bases and J by 2 bases; unmatched bases: 6. DNA for the CDR3: TGCGCCAGCAGCGCGGGACAGGGGTTAGCCTACGAGCAGTACTTC. This encodes CASSAGQGLAYEQYF.

About this clonotype itself: This may be a read error: a much more frequent sequence differs by one nucleotide. The chain employs TRBV7-4 and TRBJ1-1, with D possibly being TRBD1 (6 bases). CDR3 size: 14 residues. Germline V gene sequence: CDR1 SGHVT, CDR2 SQSDAQ. CDR3 coding DNA: TGTGCCGGCAGCTTGGGGGGGCAAGGCACTGAAGCTTTCTTT. This translates into CAGSLGGQGTEAFF. Based on the CDR3 plus reference TRBV7-4 and TRBJ1-1, the full variable domain is GAGVSQSPRYKVAKRGRDVALRCDSISGHVTLYWYRQTLGQGSEVLTYSQSDAQRDKSGRPSGRFSAERPERSVSTLKIQRTEQGDSAVYLCAGSLGGQGTEAFFGQGTRLTVV.

This clonotype has a count of ten or more. V usage is TRBV7-2 and J usage is TRBJ2-5, with D maybe TRBD1 (5 bases). This CDR3 spans 12 amino acids. V lost 5 bases and J lost 5, with 9 bases in between. Germline V gives CDR1 SGHTA, CDR2 FQGNSA. The CDR3 DNA reads as TGTGCCAGCAGCGTGCAGGGCGAGACCCAGTACTTC. Its protein is CASSVQGETQYF.

Comment on this clonotype: A much larger clone lies a single base off, so this may be a read error. V is TRBV2 and J is TRBJ1-5, with a weak D call TRBD1 (6 bases). Germline values: CDR1 SNHLY, CDR2 FYNNEI. This CDR3 comprises 14 residues. The CDR3 spells CAISGGSINQPQHF. CDR3 DNA: TGTGCCATCAGTGGGGGCAGTATTAATCAGCCCCAGCATTTT.